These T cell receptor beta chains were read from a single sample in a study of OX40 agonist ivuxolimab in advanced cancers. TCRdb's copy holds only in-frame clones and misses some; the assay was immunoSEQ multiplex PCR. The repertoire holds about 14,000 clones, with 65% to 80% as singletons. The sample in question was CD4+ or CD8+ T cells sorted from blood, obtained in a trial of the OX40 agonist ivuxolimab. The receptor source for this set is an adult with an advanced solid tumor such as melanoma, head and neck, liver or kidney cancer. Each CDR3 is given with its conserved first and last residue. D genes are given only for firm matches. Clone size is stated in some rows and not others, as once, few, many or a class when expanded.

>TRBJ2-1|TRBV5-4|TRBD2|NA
CASQFAGVPNEQFF
TGTGCCAGTCAGTTCGCGGGAGTACCCAATGAGCAGTTCTTC
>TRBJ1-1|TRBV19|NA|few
CASWGQPEAFF
TGTGCCTCCTGGGGGCAACCTGAAGCTTTCTTT
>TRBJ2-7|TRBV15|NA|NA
CATSRGLETYEQYF
TGTGCCACCAGCAGAGGACTAGAAACTTACGAGCAGTACTTC
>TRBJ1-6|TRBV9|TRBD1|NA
CASSVGGTGSSWPLHF
TGTGCCAGCAGCGTAGGAGGGACAGGGTCTTCTTGGCCCCTCCACTTT
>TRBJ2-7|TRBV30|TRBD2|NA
CAWSVSGLGPYEQYF
TGTGCCTGGAGTGTTAGCGGGCTGGGTCCCTACGAGCAGTACTTC
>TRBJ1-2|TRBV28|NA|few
CASSQRTTRGYTF
TGTGCCAGCAGTCAAAGGACGACGAGAGGCTACACCTTC
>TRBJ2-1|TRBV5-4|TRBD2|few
CASSFSGGTNNEQFF
TGTGCCAGCAGCTTCTCGGGAGGTACAAACAATGAGCAGTTCTTC
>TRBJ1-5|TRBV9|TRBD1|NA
CASSIGTGDSNQPQHF
TGTGCCAGCAGCATTGGGACAGGGGATAGCAATCAGCCCCAGCATTTT
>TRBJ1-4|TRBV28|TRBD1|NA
CASSLVSRGQGNEKLFF
TGTGCCAGCAGTTTAGTTAGTCGGGGACAGGGGAATGAAAAACTGTTTTTT
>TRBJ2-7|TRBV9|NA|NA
CASSVGPGVTYEQYF
TGTGCCAGCAGCGTAGGTCCGGGAGTGACATACGAGCAGTACTTC
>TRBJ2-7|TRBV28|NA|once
CASSLLIKLGTEQYF
TGTGCCAGCAGTTTATTAATTAAATTGGGGACCGAGCAGTACTTC
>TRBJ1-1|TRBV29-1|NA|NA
CSVEQGNTEAFF
TGCAGCGTTGAGCAGGGGAACACTGAAGCTTTCTTT
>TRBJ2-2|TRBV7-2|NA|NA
CASSSSLVSNTGELFF
TGTGCCAGCAGCTCATCCCTGGTCTCGAACACCGGGGAGCTGTTTTTT
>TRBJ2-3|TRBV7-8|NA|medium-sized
CASSLGAGYWYF
TGTGCCAGCAGCTTAGGGGCGGGATATTGGTATTTT
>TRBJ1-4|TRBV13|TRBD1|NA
CASSGRGQKNEKLFF
TGTGCCAGCAGCGGACGGGGACAGAAGAATGAAAAACTGTTTTTT
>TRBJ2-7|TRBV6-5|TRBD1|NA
CASSPQTGGFYEQYF
TGTGCCAGCAGCCCCCAGACAGGGGGCTTCTACGAGCAGTACTTC
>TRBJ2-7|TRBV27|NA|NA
CASSFLTVREQYF
TGTGCCAGCAGTTTTCTCACGGTTCGGGAGCAGTACTTC
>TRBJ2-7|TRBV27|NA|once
CASTQQVSYEQYF
TGTGCCAGCACCCAACAGGTTTCCTACGAGCAGTACTTC
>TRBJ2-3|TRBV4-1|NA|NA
CASSQGRGASTDTQYF
TGCGCCAGCAGCCAAGGGAGGGGGGCTAGCACAGATACGCAGTATTTT
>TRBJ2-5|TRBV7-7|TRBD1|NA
CASSPLGTGGETQYF
TGTGCCAGCAGCCCGCTCGGGACAGGGGGCGAGACCCAGTACTTC
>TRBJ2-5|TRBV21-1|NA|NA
CASSKGAGILQETQYF
TGTGCCAGCAGCAAAGGGGCGGGGATTCTCCAAGAGACCCAGTACTTC
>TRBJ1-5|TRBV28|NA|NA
CASSRVKQPQHF
TGTGCCAGCTCCAGGGTTAAGCAGCCCCAGCATTTT
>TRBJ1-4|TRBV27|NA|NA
CASTTLGGNEKLFF
TGTGCCAGCACAACCTTAGGAGGTAATGAAAAACTGTTTTTT
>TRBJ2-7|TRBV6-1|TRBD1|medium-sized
CASSEGQGQSYEQYF
TGTGCCAGCAGTGAAGGACAGGGGCAATCCTACGAGCAGTACTTC